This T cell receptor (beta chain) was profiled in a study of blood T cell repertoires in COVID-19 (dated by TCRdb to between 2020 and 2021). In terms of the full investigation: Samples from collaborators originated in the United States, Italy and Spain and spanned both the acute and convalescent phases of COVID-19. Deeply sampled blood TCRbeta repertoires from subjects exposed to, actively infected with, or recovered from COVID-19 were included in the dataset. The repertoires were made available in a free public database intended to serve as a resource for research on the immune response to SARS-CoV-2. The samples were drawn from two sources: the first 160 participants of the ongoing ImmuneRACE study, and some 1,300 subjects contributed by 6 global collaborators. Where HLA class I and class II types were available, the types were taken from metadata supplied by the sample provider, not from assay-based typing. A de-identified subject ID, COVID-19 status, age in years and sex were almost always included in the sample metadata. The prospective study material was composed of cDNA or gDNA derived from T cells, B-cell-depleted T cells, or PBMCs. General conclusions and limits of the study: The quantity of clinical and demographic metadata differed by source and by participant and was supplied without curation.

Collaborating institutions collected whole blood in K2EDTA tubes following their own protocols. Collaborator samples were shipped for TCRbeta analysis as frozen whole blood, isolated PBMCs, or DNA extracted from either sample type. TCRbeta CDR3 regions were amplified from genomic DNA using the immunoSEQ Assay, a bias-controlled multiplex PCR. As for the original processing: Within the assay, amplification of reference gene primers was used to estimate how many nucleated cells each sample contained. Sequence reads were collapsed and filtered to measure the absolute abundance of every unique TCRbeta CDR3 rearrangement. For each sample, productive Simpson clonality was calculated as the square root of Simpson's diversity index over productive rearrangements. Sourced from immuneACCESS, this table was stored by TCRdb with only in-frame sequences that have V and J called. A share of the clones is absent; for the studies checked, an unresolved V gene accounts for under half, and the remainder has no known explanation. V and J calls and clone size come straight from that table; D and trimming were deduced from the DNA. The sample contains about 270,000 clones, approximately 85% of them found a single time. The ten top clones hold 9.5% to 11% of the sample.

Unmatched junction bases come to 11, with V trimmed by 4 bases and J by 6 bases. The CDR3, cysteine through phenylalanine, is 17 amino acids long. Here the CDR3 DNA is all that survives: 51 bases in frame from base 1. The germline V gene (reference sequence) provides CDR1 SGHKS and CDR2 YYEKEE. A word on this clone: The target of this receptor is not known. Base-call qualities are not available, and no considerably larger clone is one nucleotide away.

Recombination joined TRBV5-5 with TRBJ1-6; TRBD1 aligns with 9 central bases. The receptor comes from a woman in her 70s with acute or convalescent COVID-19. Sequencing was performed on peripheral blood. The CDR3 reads CASSRARTGVANSPLHF. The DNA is TGTGCCAGCAGCCGCGCCCGGACAGGGGTGGCTAATTCACCCCTCCACTTT.